This entry lists 17 T cell receptor beta chains sequenced from one sample in a study of T-cell memory formation after mild COVID-19. MiXCR was run by TCRdb on the 5' RACE reads, yielding one entry per CDR3 protein. The data show a few hundred thousand distinct CDR3 sequences, 15% to 20% seen once. The sequencing input was PBMCs or a T cell subset sorted from them (not recorded which). The receptors derive from a man aged 18 to 30 who had mild COVID-19 (a few samples of this study predate the infection). Cell type and time point are not known.

This clonotype turned up a few times. The chain links TRBV18 to TRBJ1-1; TRBD1 matches 7 bases. Losses at the gene ends were 6 bases for V and 3 bases for J; bases not matched to a gene: 4. There are 13 residues in the CDR3. Germline loops: CDR1 KGHSH, CDR2 LQKENI. CDR3 sequence: CASSHGQDTEAFF. In nucleotides, the CDR3 is TGTGCCAGCTCTCACGGACAGGACACTGAAGCTTTCTTT. Full variable domain (outside the CDR3, taken from reference TRBV18 and TRBJ1-1): NAGVMQNPRHLVRRRGQEARLRCSPMKGHSHVYWYRQLPEEGLKFMVYLQKENIIDESGMPKERFSAEFPKEGPSILRIQQVVRGDSAAYFCASSHGQDTEAFFGQGTRLTVV.

This clonotype appeared a single time. The chain recombines TRBV7-2 with TRBJ1-3; TRBD1 agrees at 7 bases. Unmatched junction bases numbered 3, after V lost 2 bases and J lost 2 bases. CDR1 SGHTA and CDR2 FQGNSA come from the germline V gene. The CDR3 contains 15 residues. Here the CDR3 reads CASSLSGTAGNTIYF. CDR3 sequence (DNA): TGTGCCAGCAGCTTATCCGGGACAGCTGGAAACACCATATATTTT. The whole variable domain, remainder taken from reference TRBV7-2 and TRBJ1-3, is GAGVSQSPSNKVTEKGKDVELRCDPISGHTALYWYRQSLGQGLEFLIYFQGNSAPDKSGLPSDRFSAERTGGSVSTLTIQRTQQEDSAVYLCASSLSGTAGNTIYFGEGSWLTVV.

The chain has TRBV20-1 and TRBJ2-5; unclear D gene. V lost 1 base and J lost 4, with 7 bases in between. CDR1 DFQATT and CDR2 SNEGSKA come from the germline V gene (reference sequence). This CDR3 has 12 residues. The CDR3 here is CSARAGRETQYF. DNA of the CDR3: TGCAGTGCTAGAGCGGGTCGAGAGACCCAGTACTTC.

The chain couples TRBV29-1 to TRBJ2-3, with unresolved D. Trimming stripped 4 bases from V and 5 bases from J, with 10 bases between. The CDR3 totals 12 residues. Per germline, CDR1 SQVTM and CDR2 ANQGSEA. CDR3 DNA sequence: TGCAGCGTTGTTCCGGGTGGAGATACGCAGTATTTT. Amino acid sequence: CSVVPGGDTQYF.

In the case of this clonotype: A read error may explain this, as a much larger clone is one base away. The chain combines TRBV7-9 with TRBJ2-1; D not resolved. The CDR3 extends over 11 amino acids. V lost 5 bases, J lost 9 bases, and 8 bases lay in between. CDR1 is SEHNR, CDR2 FQNEAQ, per germline (reference sequence). The CDR3 sequence: CASSIDIEQFF. In DNA form, the CDR3 reads TGTGCCAGCAGCATTGACATTGAGCAGTTCTTC.

V gene TRBV5-1 combines with J gene TRBJ2-3, with 12 bases lining up with TRBD2. Germline assignment: CDR1 SGHRS and CDR2 YFSETQ. V gave up 1 base and J gave up 4 bases; unmatched junction bases: 4. This CDR3 has 16 residues. The CDR3 is CASSLQTSGGSDTQYF. DNA of the CDR3: TGCGCCAGCAGCTTGCAGACTAGCGGGGGCTCAGATACGCAGTATTTT.

The genes are TRBV7-9 and TRBJ2-2; D is uncertain. The CDR3 covers 15 residues. From germline, CDR1 is SEHNR and CDR2 FQNEAQ (reference sequence). V lost 3 bases, J lost 2 bases, and 10 bases lay in between. CDR3 in DNA: TGTGCCAGCAGCTTTTCCGACGTCAACACCGGGGAGCTGTTTTTT. As protein: CASSFSDVNTGELFF.

The CDR3 DNA reads TGTGCCAGCAGTTACTGGTCGGGGGTAATGAACACTGAAGCTTTCTTT. Its protein product is CASSYWSGVMNTEAFF. J is TRBJ1-1 and V is TRBV6-2 or TRBV6-3; D might be TRBD1 (5 bases). V lost 1 base to trimming and J lost 0 bases, with 12 bases between them. The CDR3 sequence is 16 residues long. Germline loops: CDR1 MNHEY, CDR2 SVGEGT.

This clonotype was seen more than once but under ten times. The rearrangement links TRBV6-2 or TRBV6-3 to TRBJ2-1; the match to TRBD2 covers 7 bases. The V and J ends lost 2 bases and 9 bases, in that order; junction bases with no gene match: 19. The CDR3 has 18 residues. The germline gives CDR1 MNHEY, CDR2 SVGEGT. The CDR3 nucleotides are TGTGCCAGCAGTTACGGGGGAGGTCTTCCCGGGGGGTCGCGTGAGCAGTTCTTC. This sequence encodes CASSYGGGLPGGSREQFF.

The chain couples TRBV20-1 to TRBJ2-2; D is uncertain. CDR1 and CDR2 (germline): DFQATT, SNEGSKA (reference sequence). With 6 bases removed from V and 8 bases from J, the gap between germline ends came to 19 bases. The CDR3 totals 14 residues. In nucleotides, the CDR3 is TGCAGTGCGGAAGCGACGGAGTCCCGGGGGGAGCTGTTTTTT. Protein sequence: CSAEATESRGELFF.

The chain recombines TRBV20-1 with TRBJ1-2; perhaps TRBD1 as D (6 bases). The CDR3 is 12 residues long. The V end lost 3 bases, the J end lost 8 bases, and 13 bases lay between the germline ends. Germline V gene lookup returns CDR1 DFQATT and CDR2 SNEGSKA (reference sequence). The CDR3 region has the DNA TGCAGTGCTAGGCCGGGGGCGGTGGGCTACACCTTC. As protein: CSARPGAVGYTF.

The chain has TRBV6-5 and TRBJ1-1; a possible D gene is TRBD1 (6 bases). The CDR3 has 14 amino acids. Trimming pared 3 bases from V and 5 bases from J, leaving 13 bases between. CDR1 is MNHEY, CDR2 SVGAGI, per germline. CDR3: CASSYRQGRTEAFF. The CDR3 bases are TGTGCCAGCAGTTATCGGCAGGGGAGGACTGAAGCTTTCTTT.

The chain carries TRBV4-3 and TRBJ2-2, with 11 bases aligning to TRBD1. This CDR3 is built from 16 residues. From germline, CDR1 is LGHNA and CDR2 YSLEER. V dropped 4 bases and J dropped 5; count of bases not matched to a gene: 6. This chain's CDR3 is CASSLRTGGWTGELFF. The CDR3 DNA sequence: TGCGCCAGCAGCCTTCGGACAGGGGGCTGGACCGGGGAGCTGTTTTTT.

V and J are TRBV29-1 and TRBJ2-7; perhaps TRBD1 as D (6 bases). This CDR3 comprises 13 residues. V gave up 6 bases and J gave up 2 bases, with 14 bases separating them. Germline CDR1 is SQVTM and CDR2 is ANQGSEA. CDR3 sequence (DNA): TGCAGCGTACTACAGGGAATCGCCTACGAGCAGTACTTC. Amino acid sequence: CSVLQGIAYEQYF.

The genes are TRBV5-6 and TRBJ2-1; TRBD2 matches at 15 bases. V shed 4 bases and J 9 bases; nucleotides not matched to a gene: 8. The germline V gene encodes CDR1 SGHDT and CDR2 YYEEEE. CDR3 length equals 16 residues. Here the CDR3 DNA reads TGTGCCAGCAGCGCCGGACTAGCGGGGGGGCGAGGTGAGCAGTTCTTC. This encodes CASSAGLAGGRGEQFF.

The chain is built from TRBV7-2 and TRBJ1-4, with TRBD1 as a possible D gene (5 bases). The V and J ends lost 6 bases and 5 bases respectively, with 13 bases between them. CDR1 SGHTA and CDR2 FQGNSA come from the germline V gene. The CDR3 spans 14 residues. The CDR3 sequence: CASRRTAGNEKLFF. In DNA form, the CDR3 reads TGTGCCAGCAGAAGAACGGCAGGGAATGAAAAACTGTTTTTT. Filled out from reference TRBV7-2 and TRBJ1-4, the complete variable domain reads GAGVSQSPSNKVTEKGKDVELRCDPISGHTALYWYRQSLGQGLEFLIYFQGNSAPDKSGLPSDRFSAERTGGSVSTLTIQRTQQEDSAVYLCASRRTAGNEKLFFGSGTQLSVL.

This clonotype has just a few counts. The J gene is TRBJ2-3, the V gene TRBV18; 10 nucleotides line up with TRBD1. The V gene end was trimmed by 2 bases and the J gene end by 2 bases; junction bases not matched to a gene: 1. CDR1 is KGHSH, CDR2 LQKENI, per germline. This CDR3 is built from 15 residues. The CDR3 loop reads CASSPGQGVTDTQYF. CDR3 DNA sequence: TGTGCCAGCTCACCAGGACAGGGGGTCACAGATACGCAGTATTTT.